The 14 T cell receptor beta chains below were found in one sample sequenced in a study of brain T cells in children with intractable seizures. Sequencing used immunoSEQ multiplex PCR; TCRdb keeps in-frame clones, though not all of them. The sample has under 400,000 clones; about 93% are singletons. Indicated time point: blood from clinic visit 5 months post-surgery; TSC patient then seizure free. The source material was peripheral blood, sampled about 5 months after surgery. Receptors were obtained from a boy under three years old with tuberous sclerosis and intractable seizures.

The chain is built from TRBV13 and TRBJ1-1; 8 nucleotides match TRBD1. Germline V lookup: CDR1 PRHDT, CDR2 FYEKMQ (reference sequence). Unmatched junction bases numbered 8, after V lost 5 bases and J lost 3 bases. The length of the CDR3 is 15 residues. CDR3 coding DNA: TGTGCCAGCAGCGCCGGGACAGGTAGAGACACTGAAGCTTTCTTT. Translating it yields CASSAGTGRDTEAFF.

The V call is TRBV11-2, the J call TRBJ2-1; the match to TRBD1 covers 9 bases. Germline trimming cut 4 bases from V and 10 bases from J; bases unmatched to any gene: 14. CDR1 is SGHAT, CDR2 FQNNGV, per germline. The CDR3 is made up of 16 amino acids. The CDR3 sequence is CASSSLWGQGGGEQFF. In DNA, the CDR3 is TGTGCCAGCAGCTCCCTGTGGGGACAGGGCGGAGGGGAGCAGTTCTTC.

The rearrangement joins TRBV19 to TRBJ2-3; 8 bases match TRBD1. This CDR3 comprises 14 residues. CDR1 LNHDA and CDR2 SQIVND come from the germline V gene (reference sequence). V shed 4 bases and J 9 bases; nucleotides not matched to a gene: 9. CDR3 coding DNA: TGTGCCAGTAGTACGCCAGACAGGGGTGGCACGCAGTATTTT. This encodes CASSTPDRGGTQYF.

The chain combines TRBV5-1 with TRBJ1-2; TRBD1 might be the D (5 bases). Germline CDR1 and CDR2: SGHRS and YFSETQ. V was cut by 0 bases and J by 4 bases, with 22 bases left in between. This CDR3 contains 18 residues. CDR3 DNA: TGCGCCAGCAGCTTGGCCCTAAGGGGCCGGACCCTTCCCTATGGCTACACCTTC. Amino acid sequence: CASSLALRGRTLPYGYTF. The variable domain in full, with the rest retrieved from reference TRBV5-1 and TRBJ1-2, is KAGVTQTPRYLIKTRGQQVTLSCSPISGHRSVSWYQQTPGQGLQFLFEYFSETQRNKGNFPGRFSGRQFSNSRSEMNVSTLELGDSALYLCASSLALRGRTLPYGYTFGSGTRLTVV.

V usage is TRBV27 and J usage is TRBJ2-7; D possibly corresponds to TRBD1 (6 bases). Germline V CDR1 and CDR2: MNHEY, SMNVEV (reference sequence). Trimming shortened V by 6 bases and J by 1 base, and 10 bases separated the two germline ends. The CDR3 consists of 13 residues. The CDR3, as DNA: TGTGCCAGCAGCCCGACAGGATCCTACGAGCAGTACTTC. It yields the protein CASSPTGSYEQYF.

This clone was observed once. The V gene is TRBV3-1 (or the pseudogene TRBV3-2), the J gene TRBJ2-2; TRBD2 matches 12 bases. This CDR3 is 16 amino acids long. CDR1 is LGHDT, CDR2 YNNKEL, per germline (reference sequence). Trimming took 4 bases from V and 1 from J; bases not matched to a gene: 1. The CDR3 here is CASSPSGGENTGELFF. The CDR3 region has the DNA TGTGCCAGCAGCCCTAGCGGGGGGGAGAACACCGGGGAGCTGTTTTTT.

The chain combines TRBV7-9 with TRBJ2-7; D remains unclear. Trimming pared 7 bases from V and 6 bases from J, leaving 10 bases between. The CDR3 runs 11 residues. The V gene's germline CDR1 is SEHNR and CDR2 FQNEAQ (reference sequence). Here the CDR3 DNA reads TGTGCCAGCACAGGAGTTGGCGAGCAGTACTTC. It specifies CASTGVGEQYF.

CDR3 amino acids: CASSYSIPRGSTDEQYF. In DNA form, the CDR3 reads TGTGCCAGCAGTTACTCGATTCCGCGGGGTTCCACAGACGAGCAGTACTTC. The gene calls are TRBV6-2 or TRBV6-3 and TRBJ2-7, with a possible D match to TRBD2 (6 bases). With 0 bases removed from V and 5 bases from J, the gap between germline ends came to 20 bases. Looked up from germline, CDR1 is MNHEY and CDR2 is SVGEGT. CDR3 length: 17 residues.

The V call is TRBV7-3, the J call TRBJ2-7; no clear D. This CDR3 is 15 amino acids long. Germline CDR1 and CDR2: SGHTA and FQGTGA. V lost 2 bases and J lost 2, with 13 bases in between. CDR3 protein: CASSLGSDGTYEQYF. CDR3 DNA: TGTGCCAGCAGCTTAGGTTCGGACGGAACCTACGAGCAGTACTTC.

Judged by abundance, this clone is medium-sized. The chain couples TRBV5-1 to TRBJ1-1; no clear D gene. This CDR3 is built from 14 residues. Germline V gene sequence: CDR1 SGHRS, CDR2 YFSETQ. Trimming removed 1 base from V and 8 bases from J, with 15 bases in between. The CDR3 DNA reads as TGCGCCAGCAGCTTGTCTCCATCCCCGTCGGAAGCTTTCTTT. Its translation: CASSLSPSPSEAFF. Full variable domain (remainder filled in from reference TRBV5-1 and TRBJ1-1): KAGVTQTPRYLIKTRGQQVTLSCSPISGHRSVSWYQQTPGQGLQFLFEYFSETQRNKGNFPGRFSGRQFSNSRSEMNVSTLELGDSALYLCASSLSPSPSEAFFGQGTRLTVV.

V and J are TRBV6-5 and TRBJ1-2; maybe TRBD1 (6 bases). Trimming removed 7 bases at V and 4 bases at J, with 19 bases between. Germline values: CDR1 MNHEY, CDR2 SVGAGI. The CDR3 is made up of 15 amino acids. CDR3 loop: CASTPGFRGIYGYTF. In nucleotides, the CDR3 is TGTGCCAGCACCCCAGGTTTCAGGGGCATCTATGGCTACACCTTC.

The CDR3 DNA sequence: TGTGCCAGCAGCCAAGCAGGGTCAACCCTTCAAGAGACCCAGTACTTC. This codes for CASSQAGSTLQETQYF. The chain has TRBV3-1 (or the pseudogene TRBV3-2) and TRBJ2-5; weak D call: TRBD1 (5 bases). The CDR3 extends over 16 amino acids. Germline V gives CDR1 LGHDT, CDR2 YNNKEL (reference sequence). V shed 1 base and J shed 2 bases, with 14 bases lying between them.

The chain has TRBV3-1 (or the pseudogene TRBV3-2) and TRBJ2-4; D is unclear. Germline V gene data show CDR1 as LGHDT and CDR2 as YNNKEL (reference sequence). V was shortened by 4 bases and J by 6 bases, with 10 bases between the two germline ends. The CDR3 extends over 13 amino acids. DNA for the CDR3: TGTGCCAGCAGCCCCGGGCGCAGAAACATTCAGTACTTC. Its protein is CASSPGRRNIQYF.

The gene calls are TRBV30 and TRBJ1-1, with unresolved D. Trimming removed 0 bases from V and 5 bases from J, with 7 bases in between. Germline assignment: CDR1 GTSNPN and CDR2 SVGIG (reference sequence). The CDR3 consists of 12 residues. The CDR3 spells CAWSVGQTEAFF. The DNA of the CDR3 is TGTGCCTGGAGTGTCGGGCAAACTGAAGCTTTCTTT.